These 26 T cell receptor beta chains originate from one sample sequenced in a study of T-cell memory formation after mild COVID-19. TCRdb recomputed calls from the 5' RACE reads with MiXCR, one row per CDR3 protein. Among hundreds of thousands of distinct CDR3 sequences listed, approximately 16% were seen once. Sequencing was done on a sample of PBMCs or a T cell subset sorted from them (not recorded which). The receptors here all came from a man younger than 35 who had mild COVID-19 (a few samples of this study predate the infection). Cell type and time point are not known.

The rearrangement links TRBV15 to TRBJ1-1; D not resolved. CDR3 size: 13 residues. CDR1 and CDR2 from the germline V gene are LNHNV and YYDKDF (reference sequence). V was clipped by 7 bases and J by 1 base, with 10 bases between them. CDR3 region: CATTGPWNTEAFF. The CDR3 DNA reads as TGTGCCACCACCGGGCCCTGGAACACTGAAGCTTTCTTT.

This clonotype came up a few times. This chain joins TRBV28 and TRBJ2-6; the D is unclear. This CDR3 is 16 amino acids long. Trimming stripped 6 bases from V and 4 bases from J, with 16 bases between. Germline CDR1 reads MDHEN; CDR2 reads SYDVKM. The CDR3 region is CASRPPGTVGANVLTF. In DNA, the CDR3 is TGTGCCAGCAGGCCACCGGGTACCGTGGGGGCCAACGTCCTGACTTTC.

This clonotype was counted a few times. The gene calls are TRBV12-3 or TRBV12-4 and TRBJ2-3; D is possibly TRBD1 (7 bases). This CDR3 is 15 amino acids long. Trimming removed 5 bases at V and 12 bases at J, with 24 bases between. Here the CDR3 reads CASSRTGEGSGNQYF. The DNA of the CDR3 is TGTGCCAGCAGTCGCACAGGGGAAGGTAGCGGAAATCAGTATTTT.

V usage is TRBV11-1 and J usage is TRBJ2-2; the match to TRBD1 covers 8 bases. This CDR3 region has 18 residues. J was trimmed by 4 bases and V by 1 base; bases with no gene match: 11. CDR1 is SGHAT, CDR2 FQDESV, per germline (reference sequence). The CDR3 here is CASSLVSDRERSTGELFF. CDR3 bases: TGTGCCAGCAGCTTAGTGTCGGACAGGGAGCGTTCCACCGGGGAGCTGTTTTTT.

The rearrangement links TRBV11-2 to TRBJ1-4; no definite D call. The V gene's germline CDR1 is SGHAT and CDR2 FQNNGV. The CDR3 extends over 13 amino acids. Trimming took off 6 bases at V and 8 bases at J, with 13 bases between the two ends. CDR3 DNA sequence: TGTGCCAGCAGTAGTAGTCTAAAGGAAAAACTGTTTTTT. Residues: CASSSSLKEKLFF.

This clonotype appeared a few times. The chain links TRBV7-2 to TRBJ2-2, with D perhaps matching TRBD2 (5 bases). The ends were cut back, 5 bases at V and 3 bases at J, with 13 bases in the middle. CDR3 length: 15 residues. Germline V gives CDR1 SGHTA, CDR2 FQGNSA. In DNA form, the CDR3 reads TGTGCCAGCAGCATGACTACGGATGACACCGGGGAGCTGTTTTTT. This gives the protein CASSMTTDDTGELFF.

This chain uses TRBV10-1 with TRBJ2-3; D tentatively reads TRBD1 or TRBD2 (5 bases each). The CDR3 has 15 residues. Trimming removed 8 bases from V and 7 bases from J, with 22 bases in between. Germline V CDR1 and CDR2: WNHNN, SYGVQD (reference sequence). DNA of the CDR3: TGCGCCAGCGGACGAGGGGACCTGTTGCCTTATACGCAGTATTTT. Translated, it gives CASGRGDLLPYTQYF.

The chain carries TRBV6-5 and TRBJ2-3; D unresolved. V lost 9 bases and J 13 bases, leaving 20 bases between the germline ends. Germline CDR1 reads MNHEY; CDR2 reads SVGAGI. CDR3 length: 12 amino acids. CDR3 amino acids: CASRYTHSHKYF. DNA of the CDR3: TGTGCCAGTCGGTACACCCACAGCCATAAGTATTTT.

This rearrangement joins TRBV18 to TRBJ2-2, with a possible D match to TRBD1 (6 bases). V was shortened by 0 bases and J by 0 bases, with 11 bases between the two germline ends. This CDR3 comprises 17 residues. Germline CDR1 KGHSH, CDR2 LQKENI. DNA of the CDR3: TGTGCCAGCTCACCACCTAGGGGGTTCGCGAACACCGGGGAGCTGTTTTTT. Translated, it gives CASSPPRGFANTGELFF.

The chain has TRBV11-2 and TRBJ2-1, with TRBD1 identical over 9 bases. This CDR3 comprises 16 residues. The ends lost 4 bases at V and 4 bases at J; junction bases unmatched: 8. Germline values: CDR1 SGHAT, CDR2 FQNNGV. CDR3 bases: TGTGCCAGCAGCTCTAACAGGGGGCCGAAGTACAATGAGCAGTTCTTC. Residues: CASSSNRGPKYNEQFF.

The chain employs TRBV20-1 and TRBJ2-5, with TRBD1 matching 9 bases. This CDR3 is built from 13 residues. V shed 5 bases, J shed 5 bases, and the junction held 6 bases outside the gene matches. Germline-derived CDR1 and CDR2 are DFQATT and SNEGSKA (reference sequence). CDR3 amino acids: CSAFTGGAETQYF. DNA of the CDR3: TGCAGTGCTTTCACAGGGGGCGCGGAGACCCAGTACTTC.

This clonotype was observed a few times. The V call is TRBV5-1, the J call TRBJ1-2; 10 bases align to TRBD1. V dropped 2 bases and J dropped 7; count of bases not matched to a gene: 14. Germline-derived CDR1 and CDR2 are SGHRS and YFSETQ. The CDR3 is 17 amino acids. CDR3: CASSFGTGVPGASGYTF. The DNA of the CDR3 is TGCGCCAGCAGCTTCGGGACAGGGGTTCCAGGGGCGAGTGGCTACACCTTC. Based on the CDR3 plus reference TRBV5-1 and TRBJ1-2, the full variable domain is KAGVTQTPRYLIKTRGQQVTLSCSPISGHRSVSWYQQTPGQGLQFLFEYFSETQRNKGNFPGRFSGRQFSNSRSEMNVSTLELGDSALYLCASSFGTGVPGASGYTFGSGTRLTVV.

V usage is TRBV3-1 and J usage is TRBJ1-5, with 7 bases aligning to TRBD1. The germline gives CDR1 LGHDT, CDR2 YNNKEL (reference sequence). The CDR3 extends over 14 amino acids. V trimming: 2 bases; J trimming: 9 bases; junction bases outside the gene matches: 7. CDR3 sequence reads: CASSQQGVASPQHF. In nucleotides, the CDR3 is TGTGCCAGCAGCCAACAGGGGGTCGCGTCGCCCCAGCATTTT. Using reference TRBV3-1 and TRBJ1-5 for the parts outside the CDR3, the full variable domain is DTAVSQTPKYLVTQMGNDKSIKCEQNLGHDTMYWYKQDSKKFLKIMFSYNNKELIINETVPNRFSPKSPDKAHLNLHINSLELGDSAVYFCASSQQGVASPQHFGDGTRLSIL.

The CDR3: CASRDRDIYGYTF. DNA of the CDR3: TGTGCCAGCCGGGACAGGGACATATATGGCTACACCTTC. This sequence joins TRBV7-2 and TRBJ1-2; the match to TRBD1 covers 9 bases. Losses at the gene ends were 8 bases for V and 5 bases for J; bases not matched to a gene: 6. Germline-derived CDR1 and CDR2 are SGHTA and FQGNSA. This CDR3 comprises 13 residues.

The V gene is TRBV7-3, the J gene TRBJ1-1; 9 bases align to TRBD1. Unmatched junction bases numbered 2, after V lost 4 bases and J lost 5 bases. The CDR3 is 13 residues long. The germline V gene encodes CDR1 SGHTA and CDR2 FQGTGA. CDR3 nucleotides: TGTGCCAGCAGCTGGACAGGGGTTACTGAAGCTTTCTTT. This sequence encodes CASSWTGVTEAFF.

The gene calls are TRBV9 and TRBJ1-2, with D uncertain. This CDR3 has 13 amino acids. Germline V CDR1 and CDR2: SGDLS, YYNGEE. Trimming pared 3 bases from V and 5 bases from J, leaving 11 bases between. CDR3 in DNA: TGTGCCAGCAGCGGAGGACGTGGGTATGGCTACACCTTC. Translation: CASSGGRGYGYTF.

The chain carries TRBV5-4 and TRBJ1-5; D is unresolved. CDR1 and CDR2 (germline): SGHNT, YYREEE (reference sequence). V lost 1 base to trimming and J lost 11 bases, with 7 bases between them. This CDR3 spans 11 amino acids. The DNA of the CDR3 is TGTGCCAGCAGCTTGATCGATTCCCAGCATTTT. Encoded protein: CASSLIDSQHF.

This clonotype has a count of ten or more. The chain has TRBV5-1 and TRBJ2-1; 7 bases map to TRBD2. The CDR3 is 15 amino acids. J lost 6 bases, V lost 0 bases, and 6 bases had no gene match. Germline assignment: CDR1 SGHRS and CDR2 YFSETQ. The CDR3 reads CASSLVLGGSNEQFF. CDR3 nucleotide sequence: TGCGCCAGCAGCTTGGTTCTGGGGGGGTCCAATGAGCAGTTCTTC.

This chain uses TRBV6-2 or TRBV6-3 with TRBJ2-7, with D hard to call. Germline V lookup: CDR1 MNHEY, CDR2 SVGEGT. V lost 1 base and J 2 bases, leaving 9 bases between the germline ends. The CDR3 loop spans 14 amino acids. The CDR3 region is CASSYYEVTYEQYF. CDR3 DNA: TGTGCCAGCAGTTACTATGAGGTAACCTACGAGCAGTACTTC.

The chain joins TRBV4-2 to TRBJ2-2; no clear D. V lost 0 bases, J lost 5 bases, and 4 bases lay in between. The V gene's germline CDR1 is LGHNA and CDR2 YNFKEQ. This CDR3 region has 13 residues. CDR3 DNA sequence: TGTGCCAGCAGCCAAGATCGAACCGGGGAGCTGTTTTTT. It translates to CASSQDRTGELFF.

The DNA of the CDR3 is TGTGCCAGCAGCTTAACGGGCACGGCCTATGAAGCTTTCTTT. This codes for CASSLTGTAYEAFF. V gene TRBV7-3 combines with J gene TRBJ1-1, with D uncertain. V shed 0 bases and J shed 7 bases, with 12 bases lying between them. The CDR3 contains 14 residues. Germline-derived CDR1 and CDR2 are SGHTA and FQGTGA.

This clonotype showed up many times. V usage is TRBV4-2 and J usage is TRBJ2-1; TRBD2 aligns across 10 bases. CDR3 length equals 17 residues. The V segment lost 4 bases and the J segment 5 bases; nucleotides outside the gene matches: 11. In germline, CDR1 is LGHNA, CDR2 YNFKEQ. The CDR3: CASSPLNLAGEHNEQFF. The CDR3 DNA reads TGTGCCAGCAGCCCCTTAAACCTAGCGGGGGAACACAATGAGCAGTTCTTC.

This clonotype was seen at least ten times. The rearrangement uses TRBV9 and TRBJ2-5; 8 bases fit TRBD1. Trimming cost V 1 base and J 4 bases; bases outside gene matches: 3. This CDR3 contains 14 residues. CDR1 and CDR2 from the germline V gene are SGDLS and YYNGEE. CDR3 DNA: TGTGCCAGCAGCGTATGGGGGACAGGAGAGACCCAGTACTTC. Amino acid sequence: CASSVWGTGETQYF.

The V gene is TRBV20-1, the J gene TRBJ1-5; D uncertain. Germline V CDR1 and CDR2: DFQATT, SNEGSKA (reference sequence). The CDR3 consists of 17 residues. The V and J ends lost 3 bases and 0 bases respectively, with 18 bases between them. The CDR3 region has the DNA TGCAGTGCTAGCTTGTACGGGAATGTTTATAGCAATCAGCCCCAGCATTTT. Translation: CSASLYGNVYSNQPQHF.

The chain's CDR3 is CATKPSGVRGANEQFF. The DNA for the CDR3 is TGTGCCACCAAGCCTAGTGGGGTTCGAGGTGCGAATGAGCAGTTCTTC. V usage is TRBV24-1 and J usage is TRBJ2-1, with D uncertain. This CDR3 contains 16 residues. V lost 8 bases and J 7 bases, leaving 23 bases between the germline ends. The germline gives CDR1 KGHDR, CDR2 SFDVKD.

Written as DNA, the CDR3 is TGTGCCAGCAGCTCCCGACAGGGTTCGGGTAATGAGCAGTTCTTC. Its protein is CASSSRQGSGNEQFF. The V and J genes are TRBV7-3 and TRBJ2-1; 7 bases are a match to TRBD1. Germline V gene data show CDR1 as SGHTA and CDR2 as FQGTGA. CDR3 length equals 15 residues. Trimming took 4 bases from V and 7 from J; bases not matched to a gene: 10.